This passage covers 20 T cell receptor beta chains from one sample sequenced in a study of cytomegalovirus exposure and HLA in healthy donors. This PCR relied on a set of 60 Vbeta primers and 13 Jbeta primers. Method: immunoSEQ multiplex PCR; TCRdb's copy keeps in-frame clones and lacks some. Of 200,000 to 300,000 clones listed, 80% to 90% are singletons. The sequenced sample consisted of PBMCs. These receptors came from a woman in her thirties or forties in good health and CMV-seropositive.

CDR3 coding DNA: TGCGCCAGCAACCAACAGGGATGGAACACTGAAGCTTTCTTT. Translated, it gives CASNQQGWNTEAFF. The chain combines TRBV5-1 with TRBJ1-1; D is possibly TRBD1 (6 bases). The germline gives CDR1 SGHRS, CDR2 YFSETQ. V was clipped by 6 bases and J by 1 base, with 13 bases between them. The CDR3 spans 14 residues.

The V call is TRBV28, the J call TRBJ1-2; no reliable D call. V lost 5 bases and J 3 bases, leaving 22 bases between the germline ends. The CDR3 spans 17 residues. The germline gives CDR1 MDHEN, CDR2 SYDVKM. CDR3 residues: CASSLPPGSSFDYGYTF. The CDR3 bases are TGTGCCAGCAGTCTCCCACCGGGGTCATCGTTTGACTATGGCTACACCTTC.

This clone was counted a single time. This chain's CDR3 is CASSWDSGRGYNEQFF. In nucleotides, the CDR3 is TGTGCCAGCAGCTGGGATAGCGGGAGGGGGTACAATGAGCAGTTCTTC. The V gene is TRBV7-9, the J gene TRBJ2-1, with 11 bases identical to TRBD2. Looked up from germline, CDR1 is SEHNR and CDR2 is FQNEAQ (reference sequence). CDR3 length: 16 amino acids. After removal of 4 bases from V and 4 bases from J, the junction contained 6 bases not matched to a gene.

This clone was recorded only once. CDR3 sequence reads: CASSLTQGTYGYTF. The CDR3 DNA is TGTGCCAGCAGTCTAACACAGGGTACCTATGGCTACACCTTC. This chain uses TRBV28 with TRBJ1-2, with D maybe TRBD1 (6 bases). This CDR3 has 14 amino acids. Trimming left V 5 bases short and J 4 bases short, with 14 bases between. CDR1 is MDHEN, CDR2 SYDVKM, per germline.

The gene calls are TRBV7-9 and TRBJ1-4; D remains ambiguous. CDR3 length: 13 amino acids. The germline V and J ends were trimmed by 5 bases and 7 bases, with 11 bases remaining between them. From germline, CDR1 is SEHNR and CDR2 FQNEAQ (reference sequence). CDR3 in amino acids: CASSPGSSEKLFF. CDR3 coding DNA: TGTGCCAGCAGCCCCGGGAGTAGTGAAAAACTGTTTTTT. The whole variable domain, filled in from reference TRBV7-9 and TRBJ1-4, reads DTGVSQNPRHKITKRGQNVTFRCDPISEHNRLYWYRQTLGQGPEFLTYFQNEAQLEKSRLLSDRFSAERPKGSFSTLEIQRTEQGDSAMYLCASSPGSSEKLFFGSGTQLSVL.

The chain carries TRBV12-5 and TRBJ1-3; 7 bases map to TRBD1. Germline CDR1 and CDR2: LGHNT and FRNRAP. This CDR3 comprises 15 residues. J lost 7 bases, V lost 1 base, and 7 bases had no gene match. CDR3 DNA: TGTGCTAGTGGTTTGGCCCGACAGGGCGGGAACACCATATATTTT. Its translation is CASGLARQGGNTIYF.

CDR3: CAAGYSYEQYF. The CDR3 bases are TGTGCCGCAGGGTACTCCTACGAGCAGTACTTC. The rearrangement uses TRBV28 and TRBJ2-5, with TRBD1 as a possible D gene (5 bases). Judging by the DNA end, TRBJ2-7 fits better; the J call may be wrong. Per the germline V gene, CDR1 is MDHEN and CDR2 is SYDVKM. This CDR3 is 11 amino acids long.

V gene TRBV7-2 combines with J gene TRBJ1-5; D not resolved. Trimming pared 1 base from V and 5 bases from J, leaving 12 bases between. CDR1 is SGHTA and CDR2 is FQGNSA in the germline V gene. CDR3 length equals 15 residues. The CDR3 loop reads CASSLEAEVYQPQHF. CDR3 nucleotide sequence: TGTGCCAGCAGCTTAGAGGCGGAGGTTTATCAGCCCCAGCATTTT.

This clone was seen a handful of times. The chain recombines TRBV30 with TRBJ2-2; D is unclear. CDR3 length: 15 residues. Germline CDR1 GTSNPN, CDR2 SVGIG (reference sequence). Trimming removed 2 bases from V and 5 bases from J, with 15 bases in between. DNA for the CDR3: TGTGCCTGGAGTCCCCCGGAGTCCGTGACCGGGGAGCTGTTTTTT. Protein sequence: CAWSPPESVTGELFF. Full variable domain (outside the CDR3, taken from reference TRBV30 and TRBJ2-2): SQTIHQWPATLVQPVGSPLSLECTVEGTSNPNLYWYRQAAGRGLQLLFYSVGIGQISSEVPQNLSASRPQDRQFILSSKKLLLSDSGFYLCAWSPPESVTGELFFGEGSRLTVL.

This chain links TRBV2 with TRBJ2-5; 7 positions agree with TRBD1. Per the germline V gene, CDR1 is SNHLY and CDR2 is FYNNEI. V trimming: 2 bases; J trimming: 5 bases; junction bases outside the gene matches: 8. The CDR3 is made up of 15 amino acids. CDR3 sequence (DNA): TGTGCCAGCAGTGAATGGGGGACAGACGCTGAGACCCAGTACTTC. Its translation: CASSEWGTDAETQYF.

The CDR3 bases are TGTGCCAGCTCACCACCCGGGACAGGGGGGAATGAGCAGTTCTTC. Its translation: CASSPPGTGGNEQFF. The chain recombines TRBV18 with TRBJ2-1, with TRBD1 matching 11 bases. CDR1 is KGHSH, CDR2 LQKENI, per germline. The CDR3 covers 15 residues. V lost 0 bases to trimming and J lost 7 bases; unmatched junction nucleotides: 2.

The rearrangement uses TRBV28 and TRBJ2-2, with 8 bases fitting TRBD2. V shed 1 base and J 3 bases; nucleotides not matched to a gene: 4. This CDR3 has 16 amino acids. The germline V gene encodes CDR1 MDHEN and CDR2 SYDVKM. As DNA, the CDR3 is TGTGCCAGCAGTTTATACGCAGCGGGGGACACCGGGGAGCTGTTTTTT. Amino acids: CASSLYAAGDTGELFF.

V is TRBV29-1 and J is TRBJ2-1, with D perhaps TRBD1 (6 bases). Trimming cost V 0 bases and J 5 bases, with 14 bases left between them. CDR1 SQVTM and CDR2 ANQGSEA come from the germline V gene. The CDR3 sequence is 15 residues long. In nucleotides, the CDR3 is TGCAGCGTTGAAGAAAGAGGGGGTTTCGACAATGAGCAGTTCTTC. Amino acids: CSVEERGGFDNEQFF.

The J gene is TRBJ2-1, the V gene TRBV5-1, with 7 bases fitting TRBD2. The CDR3 has 16 amino acids. J gave up 0 bases and V 4 bases, and 7 bases lay outside the gene matches. The germline V gene has CDR1 SGHRS and CDR2 YFSETQ. In DNA, the CDR3 is TGCGCCAGCAGCGCCGGACTAGGGAGCTCCTACAATGAGCAGTTCTTC. This gives the protein CASSAGLGSSYNEQFF.

DNA for the CDR3: TGCGCCAGCAGCCCTAGCGGGAGGGCTCTAAGCACAGATACGCAGTATTTT. Amino acids: CASSPSGRALSTDTQYF. V is TRBV5-1 and J is TRBJ2-3; the match to TRBD2 covers 12 bases. Unmatched junction bases numbered 6, after V lost 4 bases and J lost 0 bases. This CDR3 comprises 17 residues. Germline CDR1 and CDR2: SGHRS and YFSETQ.

This sequence joins TRBV11-2 and TRBJ1-2; D uncertain. Germline loops: CDR1 SGHAT, CDR2 FQNNGV. This CDR3 region has 13 residues. V lost 1 base and J 6 bases, leaving 9 bases between the germline ends. The CDR3 reads CASSLGYRNGYTF. DNA for the CDR3: TGTGCCAGCAGCTTAGGGTACAGAAATGGCTACACCTTC.

This chain links TRBV5-1 with TRBJ1-4, with 7 bases that match TRBD1. V was clipped by 4 bases and J by 4 bases; unmatched bases: 7. Germline values: CDR1 SGHRS, CDR2 YFSETQ. CDR3 size: 15 residues. The CDR3 here is CASSSSGQINEKLFF. Here the CDR3 DNA reads TGCGCCAGCAGCAGCTCGGGACAGATTAATGAAAAACTGTTTTTT.

The genes are TRBV19 and TRBJ1-4; 8 bases line up with TRBD1. The V gene end was trimmed by 5 bases and the J gene end by 9 bases; junction bases not matched to a gene: 11. CDR3 size: 15 residues. The V gene's germline CDR1 is LNHDA and CDR2 SQIVND (reference sequence). This CDR3 reads CASSDYRQGNQKLFF. CDR3 bases: TGTGCCAGTAGTGACTACAGACAGGGGAATCAAAAACTGTTTTTT.

CDR3 residues: CASSPPWLAGFTGELFF. Written as DNA, the CDR3 is TGTGCCAGCTCACCACCGTGGCTAGCGGGCTTCACCGGGGAGCTGTTTTTT. The rearrangement joins TRBV18 to TRBJ2-2, with 8 bases identical to TRBD2. The CDR3 is made up of 17 amino acids. V lost 0 bases and J lost 4; bases outside the gene matches: 7. Germline lookup yields CDR1 KGHSH and CDR2 LQKENI.

CDR3 nucleotide sequence: TGTGCCAGCAGCTTAGAGCCTAGCGGGATTGCAGATACGCAGTATTTT. Protein: CASSLEPSGIADTQYF. This chain joins TRBV7-6 and TRBJ2-3, with 9 bases lining up with TRBD2. V gave up 1 base and J gave up 4 bases; unmatched junction bases: 6. The CDR3 loop spans 16 amino acids. CDR1 is SGHVS and CDR2 is FNYEAQ in the germline V gene.